This TCR beta chain emerged from a study of blood T cell repertoires in COVID-19. J gave up 1 base and V 7 bases, and 6 bases lay outside the gene matches. Germline-derived CDR1 and CDR2 are SNHLY and FYNNEI. The CDR3 totals 14 residues. Clones were sequenced by immunoSEQ multiplex PCR, and TCRdb holds only the in-frame ones, with some missing. The sample holds approximately 90,000 clones; 65% to 90% are singletons and the top ten take 7% to 7.5%. The origin of this receptor is a man in his sixties with acute or convalescent COVID-19. The chain links TRBV2 to TRBJ1-1; 7 bases match TRBD1. Sequencing was carried out using peripheral blood. This CDR3 reads CASKSGQQNTEAFF. CDR3 in DNA: TGTGCCAGCAAATCGGGACAGCAGAACACTGAAGCTTTCTTT.